This record concerns one TCR beta chain sequence. The antigen is not known. This CDR3 is built from 16 residues. Trimming stripped 0 bases from V and 5 bases from J, with 12 bases between. CDR1 is SGDLS, CDR2 YYNGEE, per germline. This sample was included in a study of cytomegalovirus exposure and HLA in healthy donors. Notes on the study in general: The likely explanation for a cluster of highly shared sequence variants was sequencing artifact. Researchers counted 180 or so TCR beta chains as cytomegalovirus-associated.

In the PCR, 60 Vbeta and 13 Jbeta primers were used. TCRdb keeps only in-frame clones here, not all; method: immunoSEQ multiplex PCR. The sample contains about 130,000 clones, around 80% of which appear only once. The sequencing sample was made of PBMCs. The TCR sequence derives from a man aged 35 to 55 in good health and CMV-seropositive. V is TRBV9 and J is TRBJ1-6; tentatively, D is TRBD1 (5 bases). CDR3 DNA sequence: TGTGCCAGCAGCGTAGGGGTGCAGGGCCATAATTCACCCCTCCACTTT. Its translation: CASSVGVQGHNSPLHF.